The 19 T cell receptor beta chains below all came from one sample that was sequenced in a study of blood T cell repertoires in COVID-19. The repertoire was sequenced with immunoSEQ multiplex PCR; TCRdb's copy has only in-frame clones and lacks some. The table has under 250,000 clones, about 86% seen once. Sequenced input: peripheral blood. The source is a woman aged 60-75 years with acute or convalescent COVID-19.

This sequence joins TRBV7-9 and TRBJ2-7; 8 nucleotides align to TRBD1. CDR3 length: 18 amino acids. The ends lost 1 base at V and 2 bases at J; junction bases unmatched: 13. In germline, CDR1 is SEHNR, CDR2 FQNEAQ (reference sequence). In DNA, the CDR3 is TGTGCCAGCAGCTTAGGTACGGCAGGGGGCGGTGTCCCCTACGAGCAGTACTTC. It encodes CASSLGTAGGGVPYEQYF.

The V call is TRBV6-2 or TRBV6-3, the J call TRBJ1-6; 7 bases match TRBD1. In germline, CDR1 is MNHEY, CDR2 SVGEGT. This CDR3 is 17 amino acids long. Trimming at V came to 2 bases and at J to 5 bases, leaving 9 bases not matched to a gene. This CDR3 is CASSYRPGTANNSPLHF. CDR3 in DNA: TGTGCCAGCAGTTACCGACCCGGGACAGCGAATAATTCACCCCTCCACTTT.

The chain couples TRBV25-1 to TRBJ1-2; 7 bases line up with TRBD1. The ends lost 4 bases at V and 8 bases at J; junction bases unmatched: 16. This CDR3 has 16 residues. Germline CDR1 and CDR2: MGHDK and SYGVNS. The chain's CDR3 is CASSASSGGGGRGYTF. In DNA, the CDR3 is TGTGCCAGCAGTGCCTCATCCGGAGGAGGGGGCCGGGGCTACACCTTC.

Here the CDR3 reads CAISASGQPQHF. CDR3 in DNA: TGTGCCATCAGTGCCTCGGGTCAGCCCCAGCATTTT. The chain recombines TRBV10-3 with TRBJ1-5; D gene ambiguous. V lost 4 bases to trimming and J lost 6 bases, with 7 bases between them. Germline-derived CDR1 and CDR2 are ENHRY and SYGVKD. The CDR3 covers 12 residues.

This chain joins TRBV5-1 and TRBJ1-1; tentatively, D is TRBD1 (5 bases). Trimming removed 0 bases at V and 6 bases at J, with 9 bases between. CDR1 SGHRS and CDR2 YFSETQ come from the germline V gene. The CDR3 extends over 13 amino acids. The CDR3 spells CASSLGQNSEAFF. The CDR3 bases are TGCGCCAGCAGCTTGGGACAGAATTCTGAAGCTTTCTTT.

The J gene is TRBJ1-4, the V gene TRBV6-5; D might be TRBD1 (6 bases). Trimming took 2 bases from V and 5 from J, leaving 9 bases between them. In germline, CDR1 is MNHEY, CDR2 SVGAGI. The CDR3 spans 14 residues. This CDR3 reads CASSYTGKNEKLFF. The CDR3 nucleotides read TGTGCCAGCAGTTACACAGGGAAGAATGAAAAACTGTTTTTT.

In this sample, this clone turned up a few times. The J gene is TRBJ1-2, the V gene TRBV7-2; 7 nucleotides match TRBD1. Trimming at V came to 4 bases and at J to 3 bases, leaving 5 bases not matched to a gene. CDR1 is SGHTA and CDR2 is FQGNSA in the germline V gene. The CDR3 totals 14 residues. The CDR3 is CASSSRQGHYGYTF. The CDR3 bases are TGTGCCAGCAGCTCCAGACAGGGCCACTATGGCTACACCTTC.

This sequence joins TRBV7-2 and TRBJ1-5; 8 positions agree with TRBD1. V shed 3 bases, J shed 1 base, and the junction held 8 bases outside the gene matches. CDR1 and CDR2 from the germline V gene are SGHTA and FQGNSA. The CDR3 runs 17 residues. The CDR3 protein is CASSFSGGWGSNQPQHF. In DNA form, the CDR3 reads TGTGCCAGCAGCTTCTCAGGGGGCTGGGGAAGCAATCAGCCCCAGCATTTT.

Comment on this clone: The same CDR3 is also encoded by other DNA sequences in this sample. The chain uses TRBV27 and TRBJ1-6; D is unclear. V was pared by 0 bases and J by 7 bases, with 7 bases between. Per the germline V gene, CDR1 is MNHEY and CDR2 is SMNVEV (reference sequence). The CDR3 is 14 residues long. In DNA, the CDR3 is TGTGCCAGCAGTTTATCCCGGGTAAATTCACCCCTCCACTTT. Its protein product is CASSLSRVNSPLHF.

CDR3 loop: CASSAQGGAGELFF. CDR3 nucleotides: TGTGCCAGCAGCGCCCAAGGGGGGGCCGGGGAGCTGTTTTTT. The chain carries TRBV9 and TRBJ2-2, with D possibly matching TRBD2 (7 bases). CDR1 is SGDLS and CDR2 is YYNGEE in the germline V gene. V lost 3 bases and J lost 6, with 12 bases in between. This CDR3 comprises 14 residues. Complete variable domain (other parts from reference TRBV9 and TRBJ2-2): DSGVTQTPKHLITATGQRVTLRCSPRSGDLSVYWYQQSLDQGLQFLIQYYNGEERAKGNILERFSAQQFPDLHSELNLSSLELGDSALYFCASSAQGGAGELFFGEGSRLTVL.

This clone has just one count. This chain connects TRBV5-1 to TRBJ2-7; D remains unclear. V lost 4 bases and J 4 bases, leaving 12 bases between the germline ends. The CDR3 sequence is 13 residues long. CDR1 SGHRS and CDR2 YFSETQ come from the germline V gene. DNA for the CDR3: TGCGCCAGCAGCCCTGGGCCCCAGTACGAGCAGTACTTC. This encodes CASSPGPQYEQYF.

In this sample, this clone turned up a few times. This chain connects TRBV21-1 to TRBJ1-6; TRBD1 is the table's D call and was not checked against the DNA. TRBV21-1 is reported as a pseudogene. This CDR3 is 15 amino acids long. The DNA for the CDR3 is TGTGCCAGCAGCAAAGAGGGACAGGAAAGGACACCCCTCCACTTT. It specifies CASSKEGQERTPLHF.

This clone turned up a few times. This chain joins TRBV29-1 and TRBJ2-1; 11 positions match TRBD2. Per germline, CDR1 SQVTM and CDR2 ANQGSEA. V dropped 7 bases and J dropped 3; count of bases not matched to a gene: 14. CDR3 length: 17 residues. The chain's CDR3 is CSGRTTSGELSYNEQFF. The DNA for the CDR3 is TGCAGCGGCAGAACGACTAGCGGGGAACTCAGCTACAATGAGCAGTTCTTC.

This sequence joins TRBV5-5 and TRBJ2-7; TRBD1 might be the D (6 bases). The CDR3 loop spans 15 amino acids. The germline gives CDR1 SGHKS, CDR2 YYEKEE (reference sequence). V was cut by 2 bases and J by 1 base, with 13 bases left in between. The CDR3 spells CASSLRGTPSYEQYF. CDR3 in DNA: TGTGCCAGCAGCTTACGAGGGACACCTTCCTACGAGCAGTACTTC. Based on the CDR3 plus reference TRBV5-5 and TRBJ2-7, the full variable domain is DAGVTQSPTHLIKTRGQQVTLRCSPISGHKSVSWYQQVLGQGPQFIFQYYEKEERGRGNFPDRFSARQFPNYSSELNVNALLLGDSALYLCASSLRGTPSYEQYFGPGTRLTVT.

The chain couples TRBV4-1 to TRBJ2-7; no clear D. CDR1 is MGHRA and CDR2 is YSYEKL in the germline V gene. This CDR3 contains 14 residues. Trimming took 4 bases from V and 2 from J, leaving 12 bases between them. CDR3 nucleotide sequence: TGCGCCAGCAGCCCCGCGAGCTCAACCTACGAGCAGTACTTC. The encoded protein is CASSPASSTYEQYF.

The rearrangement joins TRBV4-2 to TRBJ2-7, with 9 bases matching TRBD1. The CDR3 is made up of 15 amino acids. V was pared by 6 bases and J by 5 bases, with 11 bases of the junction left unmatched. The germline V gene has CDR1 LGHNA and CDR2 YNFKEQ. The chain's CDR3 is CASSVSDRGDDEQYF. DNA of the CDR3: TGTGCCAGCAGTGTAAGTGACAGGGGGGACGACGAGCAGTACTTC.

This chain's CDR3 is CASSDRGLTDEQFF. As DNA, the CDR3 is TGTGCCAGCAGTGACAGGGGGTTAACCGATGAGCAGTTCTTC. The rearrangement joins TRBV6-1 to TRBJ2-1, with 7 bases aligning to TRBD1. In germline, CDR1 is MNHNS, CDR2 SASEGT. The trim removed 3 bases at V and 8 bases at J, leaving 7 bases unmatched. The CDR3 has 14 amino acids.

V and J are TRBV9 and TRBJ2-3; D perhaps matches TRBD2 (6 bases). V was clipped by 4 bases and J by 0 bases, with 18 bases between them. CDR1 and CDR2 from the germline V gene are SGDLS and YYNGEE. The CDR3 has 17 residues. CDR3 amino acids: CASSFDLAGSSTDTQYF. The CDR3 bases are TGTGCCAGCAGCTTCGACCTGGCGGGGTCTAGCACAGATACGCAGTATTTT.

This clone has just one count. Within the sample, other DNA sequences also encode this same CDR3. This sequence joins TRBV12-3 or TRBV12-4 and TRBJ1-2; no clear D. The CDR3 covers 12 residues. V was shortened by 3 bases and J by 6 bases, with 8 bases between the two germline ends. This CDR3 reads CASSFSGNGYTF. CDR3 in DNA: TGTGCCAGCAGTTTCTCGGGGAATGGCTACACCTTC.